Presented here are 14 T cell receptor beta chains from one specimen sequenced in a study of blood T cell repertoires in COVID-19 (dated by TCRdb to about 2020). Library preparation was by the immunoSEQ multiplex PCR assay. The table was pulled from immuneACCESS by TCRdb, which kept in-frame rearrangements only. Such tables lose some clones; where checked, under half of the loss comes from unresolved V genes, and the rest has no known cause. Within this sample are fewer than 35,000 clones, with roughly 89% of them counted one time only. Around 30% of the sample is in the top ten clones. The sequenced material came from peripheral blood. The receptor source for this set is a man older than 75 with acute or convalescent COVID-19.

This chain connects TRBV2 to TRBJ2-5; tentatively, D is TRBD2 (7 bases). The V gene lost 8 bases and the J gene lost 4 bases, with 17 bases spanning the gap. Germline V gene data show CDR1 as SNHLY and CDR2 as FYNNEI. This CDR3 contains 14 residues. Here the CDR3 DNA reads TGTGCCAGCTCTGGCAATAGGGGGGGAGAGACCCAGTACTTC. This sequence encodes CASSGNRGGETQYF.

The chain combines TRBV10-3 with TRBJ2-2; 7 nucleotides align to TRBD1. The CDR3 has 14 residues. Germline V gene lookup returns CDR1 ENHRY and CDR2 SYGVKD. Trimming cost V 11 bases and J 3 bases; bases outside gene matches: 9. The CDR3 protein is CALRQGSDTGELFF. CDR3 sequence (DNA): TGTGCCCTCCGACAGGGATCAGACACCGGGGAGCTGTTTTTT.

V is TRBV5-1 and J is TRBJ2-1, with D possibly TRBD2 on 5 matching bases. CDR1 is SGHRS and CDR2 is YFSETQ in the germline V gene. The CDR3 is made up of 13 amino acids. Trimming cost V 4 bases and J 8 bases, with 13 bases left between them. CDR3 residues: CASSLVEGYEQFF. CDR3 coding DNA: TGCGCCAGCAGCCTAGTCGAGGGATATGAGCAGTTCTTC.

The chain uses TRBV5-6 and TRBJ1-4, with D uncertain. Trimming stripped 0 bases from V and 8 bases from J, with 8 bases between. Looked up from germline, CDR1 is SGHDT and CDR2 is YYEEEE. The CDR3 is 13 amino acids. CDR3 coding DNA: TGTGCCAGCAGCTTGGAGCCCAACGAAAAACTGTTTTTT. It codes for CASSLEPNEKLFF.

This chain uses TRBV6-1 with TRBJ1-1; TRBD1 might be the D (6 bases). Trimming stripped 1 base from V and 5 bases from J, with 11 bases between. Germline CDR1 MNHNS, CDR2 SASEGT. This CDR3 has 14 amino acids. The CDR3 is CASSEGGRSTEAFF. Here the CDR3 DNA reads TGTGCCAGCAGTGAAGGGGGGCGAAGTACTGAAGCTTTCTTT.

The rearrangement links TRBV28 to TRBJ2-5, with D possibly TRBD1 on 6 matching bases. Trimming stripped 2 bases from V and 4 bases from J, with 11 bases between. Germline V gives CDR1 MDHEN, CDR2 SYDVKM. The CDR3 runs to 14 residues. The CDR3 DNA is TGTGCCAGCAGTTTACAGGGGTTAGGAGAGACCCAGTACTTC. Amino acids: CASSLQGLGETQYF.

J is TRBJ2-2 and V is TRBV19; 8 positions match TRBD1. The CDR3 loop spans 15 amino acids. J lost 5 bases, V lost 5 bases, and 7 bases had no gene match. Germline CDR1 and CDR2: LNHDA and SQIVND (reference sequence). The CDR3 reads CASSWTGLDTGELFF. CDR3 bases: TGTGCCAGTAGTTGGACAGGGCTGGATACCGGGGAGCTGTTTTTT.

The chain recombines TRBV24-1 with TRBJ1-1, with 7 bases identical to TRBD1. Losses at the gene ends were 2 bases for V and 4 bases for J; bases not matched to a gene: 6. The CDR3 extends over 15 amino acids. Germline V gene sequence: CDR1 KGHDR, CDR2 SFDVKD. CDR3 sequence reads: CATSDSGQWGTEAFF. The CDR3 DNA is TGTGCCACCAGTGATTCGGGACAGTGGGGCACTGAAGCTTTCTTT.

CDR3 sequence (DNA): TGTGCCAGCTCACCGGACAGATTGCGAGGGGACACTGAAGCTTTCTTT. It is translated as CASSPDRLRGDTEAFF. The chain combines TRBV18 with TRBJ1-1; D is possibly TRBD1 (6 bases). CDR1 is KGHSH, CDR2 LQKENI, per germline. V was clipped by 3 bases and J by 3 bases, with 17 bases between them. The length of the CDR3 is 16 residues.

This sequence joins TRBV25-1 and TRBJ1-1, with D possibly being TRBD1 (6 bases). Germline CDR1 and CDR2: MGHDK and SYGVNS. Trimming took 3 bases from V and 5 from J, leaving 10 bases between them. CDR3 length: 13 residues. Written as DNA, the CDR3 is TGTGCCAGCAGTGATCGTAGGGGGACTGAAGCTTTCTTT. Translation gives CASSDRRGTEAFF. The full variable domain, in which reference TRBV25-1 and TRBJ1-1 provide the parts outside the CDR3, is EADIYQTPRYLVIGTGKKITLECSQTMGHDKMYWYQQDPGMELHLIHYSYGVNSTEKGDLSSESTVSRIRTEHFPLTLESARPSHTSQYLCASSDRRGTEAFFGQGTRLTVV.

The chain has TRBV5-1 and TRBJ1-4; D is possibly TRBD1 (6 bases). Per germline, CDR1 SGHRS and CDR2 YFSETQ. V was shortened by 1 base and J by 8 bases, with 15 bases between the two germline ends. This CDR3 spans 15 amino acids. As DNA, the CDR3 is TGCGCCAGCAGCTTGAATATGGGGGCAGGGGAAAAACTGTTTTTT. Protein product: CASSLNMGAGEKLFF.

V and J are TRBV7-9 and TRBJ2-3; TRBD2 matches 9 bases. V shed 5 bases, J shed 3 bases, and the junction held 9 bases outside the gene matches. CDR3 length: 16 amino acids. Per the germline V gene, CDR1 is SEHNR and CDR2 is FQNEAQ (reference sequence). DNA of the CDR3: TGTGCCAGCAGCCCCCTCAGCGGGAGGAAAACAGATACGCAGTATTTT. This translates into CASSPLSGRKTDTQYF.

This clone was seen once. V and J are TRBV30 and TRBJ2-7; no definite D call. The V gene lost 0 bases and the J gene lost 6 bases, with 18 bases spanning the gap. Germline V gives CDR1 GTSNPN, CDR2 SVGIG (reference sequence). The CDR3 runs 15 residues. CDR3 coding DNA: TGTGCCTGGAGTGTATACGACTCACCCGCCAGCGAGCAGTACTTC. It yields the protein CAWSVYDSPASEQYF.

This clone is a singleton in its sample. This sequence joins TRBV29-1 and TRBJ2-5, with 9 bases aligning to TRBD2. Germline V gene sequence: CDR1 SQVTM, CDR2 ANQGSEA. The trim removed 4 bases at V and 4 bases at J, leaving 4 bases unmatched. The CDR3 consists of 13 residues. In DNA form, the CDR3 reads TGCAGCGTTGGGACTAGCGTAGGAGAGACCCAGTACTTC. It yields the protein CSVGTSVGETQYF.